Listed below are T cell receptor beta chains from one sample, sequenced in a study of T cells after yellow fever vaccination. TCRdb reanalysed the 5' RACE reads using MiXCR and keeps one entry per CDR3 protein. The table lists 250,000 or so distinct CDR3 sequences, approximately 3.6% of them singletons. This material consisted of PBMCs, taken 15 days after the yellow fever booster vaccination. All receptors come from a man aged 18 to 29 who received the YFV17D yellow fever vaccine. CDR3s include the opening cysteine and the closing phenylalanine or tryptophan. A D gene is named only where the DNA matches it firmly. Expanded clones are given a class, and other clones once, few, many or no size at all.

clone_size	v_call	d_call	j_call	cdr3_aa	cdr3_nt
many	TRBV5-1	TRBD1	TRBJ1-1	CASSFRGLGTEAFF	TGCGCCAGCAGCTTCAGGGGGCTAGGCACTGAAGCTTTCTTT
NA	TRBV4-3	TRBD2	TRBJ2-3	CASSQDVAGSTDTQYF	TGCGCCAGCAGCCAAGACGTAGCGGGTAGCACAGATACGCAGTATTTT
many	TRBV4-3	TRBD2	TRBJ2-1	CASSQDLTGGRYNEQFF	TGCGCCAGCAGCCAGGACTTAACGGGGGGGCGTTACAATGAGCAGTTCTTC
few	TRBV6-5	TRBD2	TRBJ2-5	CASSALAGLQETQYF	TGTGCCAGCAGTGCACTAGCGGGGCTTCAAGAGACCCAGTACTTC
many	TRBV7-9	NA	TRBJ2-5	CASSLGGGDRQETQYF	TGTGCCAGCAGCTTAGGAGGCGGGGATCGTCAAGAGACCCAGTACTTC
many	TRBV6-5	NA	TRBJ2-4	CATTEGGRRDIQYF	TGTGCCACGACAGAAGGGGGGAGAAGGGACATTCAGTACTTC
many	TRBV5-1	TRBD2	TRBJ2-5	CASSWGTSGGQETQYF	TGCGCCAGCAGCTGGGGGACTAGCGGGGGGCAAGAGACCCAGTACTTC
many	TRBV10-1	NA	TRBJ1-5	CASSERLLFGQPQHF	TGCGCCAGCAGTGAAAGGCTCCTCTTTGGACAGCCCCAGCATTTT
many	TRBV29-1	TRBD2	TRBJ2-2	CSGGRGVNTGELFF	TGCAGCGGTGGTCGGGGGGTGAACACCGGGGAGCTGTTTTTT
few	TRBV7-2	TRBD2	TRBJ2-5	CASSYSGGASQETQYF	TGTGCCAGCAGCTATAGCGGGGGGGCTTCCCAAGAGACCCAGTACTTC
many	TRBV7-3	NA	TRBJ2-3	CASSPGASAANTQYF	TGTGCCAGCAGCCCCGGGGCTAGCGCTGCGAATACGCAGTATTTT
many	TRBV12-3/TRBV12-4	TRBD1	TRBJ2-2	CASSLTGTGFGELFF	TGTGCCAGCAGTTTAACCGGGACAGGGTTCGGGGAGCTGTTTTTT
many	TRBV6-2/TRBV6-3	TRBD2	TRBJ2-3	CASSGLASDTQYF	TGTGCCAGCAGCGGACTAGCCTCAGATACGCAGTATTTT
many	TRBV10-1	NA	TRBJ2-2	CASSDVGVGNTGELFF	TGCGCCAGCAGTGATGTCGGGGTAGGAAACACCGGGGAGCTGTTTTTT
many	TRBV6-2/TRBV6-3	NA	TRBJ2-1	CASSYSIRGRPYNEQFF	TGTGCCAGCAGTTACTCGATTCGGGGGAGGCCGTACAATGAGCAGTTCTTC
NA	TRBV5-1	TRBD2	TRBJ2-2	CASSVQGLTGTGELFF	TGCGCCAGCAGCGTCCAGGGACTAACTGGCACCGGGGAGCTGTTTTTT
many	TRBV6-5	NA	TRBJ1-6	CATNSGWADYNSPLHF	TGTGCCACCAACAGCGGTTGGGCGGATTATAATTCACCCCTCCACTTT
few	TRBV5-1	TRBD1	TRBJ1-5	CASSFTGERSQPQHF	TGCGCCAGCAGCTTTACAGGGGAACGCTCTCAGCCCCAGCATTTT
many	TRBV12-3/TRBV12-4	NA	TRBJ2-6	CASRSEAGANVLTF	TGTGCCAGCAGGTCCGAAGCTGGGGCCAACGTCCTGACTTTC
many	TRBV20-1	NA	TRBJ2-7	CSASQIPGQKTYEQYF	TGCAGTGCTAGTCAAATACCGGGCCAAAAAACCTACGAGCAGTACTTC
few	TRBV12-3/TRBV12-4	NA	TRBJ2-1	CASRAQVGGDNEQFF	TGTGCCAGCAGAGCCCAGGTGGGTGGGGACAATGAGCAGTTCTTC
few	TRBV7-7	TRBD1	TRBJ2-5	CASSQSKDRQETQYF	TGTGCTAGCAGCCAATCAAAGGACAGGCAAGAGACCCAGTACTTC
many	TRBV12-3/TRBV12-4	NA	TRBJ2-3	CASSPTGTPDTQYF	TGTGCCAGCAGTCCCACCGGGACTCCAGATACGCAGTATTTT
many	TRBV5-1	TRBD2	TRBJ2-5	CASSFGTSGGSETQYF	TGCGCCAGCAGCTTTGGGACTAGCGGGGGATCAGAGACCCAGTACTTC
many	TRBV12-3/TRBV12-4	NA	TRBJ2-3	CASSFRGTQYF	TGTGCCAGCAGTTTTAGAGGTACGCAGTATTTT
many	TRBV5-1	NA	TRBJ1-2	CASMSRSNYGYTF	TGCGCCAGCATGAGCAGGAGTAACTATGGCTACACCTTC
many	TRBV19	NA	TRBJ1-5	CASSIGATNQPQHF	TGTGCCAGTAGTATCGGGGCTACCAATCAGCCCCAGCATTTT
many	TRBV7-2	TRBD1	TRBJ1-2	CASSFLGGWDGYTF	TGTGCCAGCAGCTTTTTAGGGGGCTGGGATGGCTACACCTTC